Reported below is one T cell receptor (beta chain). Generated by immunoSEQ multiplex PCR, the TCRdb table keeps only in-frame clones and is missing some. The sample has around 180,000 clones, around 94% seen once. This sample is drawn from a study of control samples from healthy donors and cancer patients. The CDR3 totals 15 residues. Trimming took off 4 bases at V and 1 base at J, with 12 bases between the two ends. Germline V gene sequence: CDR1 ENHRY, CDR2 SYGVKD. This receptor was identified in a woman younger than 30 in good health. This chain links TRBV10-3 with TRBJ2-3, with D perhaps matching TRBD1 or TRBD2 (5 bases each). Sequenced material: blood. CDR3 sequence reads: CAISVNGAGTDTQYF. The CDR3 DNA reads TGTGCCATCAGTGTGAACGGGGCGGGCACAGATACGCAGTATTTT.